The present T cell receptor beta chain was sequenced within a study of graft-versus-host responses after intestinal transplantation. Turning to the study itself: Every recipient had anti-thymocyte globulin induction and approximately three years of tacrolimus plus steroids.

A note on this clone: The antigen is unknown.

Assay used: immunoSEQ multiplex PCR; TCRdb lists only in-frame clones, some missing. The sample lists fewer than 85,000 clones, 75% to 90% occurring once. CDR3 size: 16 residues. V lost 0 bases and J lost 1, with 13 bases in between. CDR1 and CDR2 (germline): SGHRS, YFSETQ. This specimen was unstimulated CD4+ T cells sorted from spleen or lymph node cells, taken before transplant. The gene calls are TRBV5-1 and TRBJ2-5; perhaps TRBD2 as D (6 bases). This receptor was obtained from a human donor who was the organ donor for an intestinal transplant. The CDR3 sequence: CASSLGSSAFQETQYF. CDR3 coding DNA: TGCGCCAGCAGCTTGGGCTCTAGCGCGTTCCAAGAGACCCAGTACTTC.